This T cell receptor beta chain was retrieved from a study of molecular identifiers for immune sequencing clone quantification. Preparation methods for the bulk TCR libraries were those previously described, with listed TCR primers. Via MiXCR, TCRdb re-called the PCR reads, giving one row per CDR3 protein. Of 250,000 to 350,000 distinct CDR3 sequences listed, about 21% are singletons. CDR3 length: 19 amino acids. CDR1 is MNHEY and CDR2 is SVGAGI in the germline V gene. Notes on this clonotype: Given a much more abundant clone one base away, this may be a read error.

The receptor was derived from a human donor in good health. Some libraries in this study had Jurkat cell RNA spiked in. Sequences were obtained from naive CD8+ T cells from blood, with Jurkat cell RNA spiked in. Subset denoted: FACS-sorted CD8+CD4-CCR7+CD45RA+ naive T cells. V usage is TRBV6-5 and J usage is TRBJ2-2, with 8 bases fitting TRBD2. This chain's CDR3 is CASSYRPPRLAIDTRELFF. The CDR3 DNA sequence: TGTGCCAGCAGTTACCGCCCTCCTAGACTAGCGATTGACACCAGGGAGCTGTTTTTT.